What follows are 24 T cell receptor beta chains derived from one specimen sequenced in a study of identical twins. MiXCR, applied by TCRdb to the 5' RACE reads, yields one record per CDR3 protein. The data contain just under 550,000 distinct CDR3 sequences, 13% to 15% of them singletons. Another study also made use of these data, one on yellow fever vaccine responses in identical twins.

The specimen was CD4+ T cells sorted from blood. The receptors stem from a woman under 30 in good health.

This clonotype came up a few times. The rearrangement links TRBV12-3 or TRBV12-4 to TRBJ1-5; D not resolved. CDR3 length: 14 residues. Trimming pared 0 bases from V and 4 bases from J, leaving 7 bases between. The CDR3 DNA sequence: TGTGCCAGCAGTTTAGCTTCGGAGAATCAGCCCCAGCATTTT. It encodes CASSLASENQPQHF.

V gene TRBV20-1 combines with J gene TRBJ1-6, with D hard to call. Germline V lookup: CDR1 DFQATT, CDR2 SNEGSKA (reference sequence). V lost 3 bases, J lost 7 bases, and 10 bases lay in between. The CDR3 is 13 amino acids. The CDR3 region is CSARGMGNSPLHF. In DNA form, the CDR3 reads TGCAGTGCTAGGGGTATGGGGAATTCACCCCTCCACTTT.

For the CDR3, the DNA is TGTGCCAGCAGGCTGAACCGACAGGGTTGGGGTACGTTCTTC. Protein sequence: CASRLNRQGWGTFF. The genes are TRBV6-1 and TRBJ2-1; the match to TRBD1 covers 7 bases. Germline CDR1 is MNHNS and CDR2 is SASEGT. The CDR3 is 14 amino acids. Unmatched junction bases numbered 17, after V lost 6 bases and J lost 15 bases.

This clonotype was detected only a few times. The J gene is TRBJ2-1, the V gene TRBV18; 7 positions agree with TRBD1. The CDR3 length is 14 residues. The V gene's germline CDR1 is KGHSH and CDR2 LQKENI. V lost 6 bases to trimming and J lost 6 bases; unmatched junction nucleotides: 8. The DNA of the CDR3 is TGTGCCAGCTCCCCCGGGACAGACGGCAATGAGCAGTTCTTC. Residues: CASSPGTDGNEQFF.

V and J are TRBV20-1 and TRBJ2-7, with 7 nucleotides matching TRBD1. V dropped 7 bases and J dropped 3; count of bases not matched to a gene: 18. Germline values: CDR1 DFQATT, CDR2 SNEGSKA (reference sequence). This CDR3 spans 16 amino acids. This chain's CDR3 is CSVRLGVRDRFYEQYV. The CDR3 DNA reads TGCAGTGTCAGGCTCGGGGTTCGGGACAGATTCTACGAGCAGTACGTC.

This clonotype has just a few counts. The chain uses TRBV5-1 and TRBJ2-6; D gene ambiguous. This CDR3 has 16 residues. CDR1 and CDR2 from the germline V gene are SGHRS and YFSETQ. Trimming took 4 bases from V and 0 from J, leaving 11 bases between them. This chain's CDR3 is CASSQVVRSGANVLTF. In DNA form, the CDR3 reads TGCGCCAGCAGCCAAGTCGTGCGCTCTGGGGCCAACGTCCTGACTTTC.

This clonotype was observed a handful of times. V and J are TRBV20-1 and TRBJ2-6; D unclear. Trimming left V 3 bases short and J 1 base short, with 10 bases between. The CDR3 is made up of 15 amino acids. Germline values: CDR1 DFQATT, CDR2 SNEGSKA (reference sequence). CDR3 coding DNA: TGCAGTGCTAGCCCCGGGTGGTCTGGGGCCAACGTCCTGACTTTC. Protein product: CSASPGWSGANVLTF.

This clonotype has a count of ten or more. V and J are TRBV5-1 and TRBJ2-7; weak D call: TRBD2 (5 bases). V gave up 4 bases and J gave up 0 bases, with 11 bases separating them. Germline lookup yields CDR1 SGHRS and CDR2 YFSETQ. There are 14 residues in the CDR3. In DNA, the CDR3 is TGCGCCAGCAGCGTGGTAGCGAACTCCTACGAGCAGTACTTC. Protein: CASSVVANSYEQYF.

In this sample, this clonotype turned up many times. V is TRBV29-1 and J is TRBJ2-3, with 11 positions matching TRBD2. There are 15 residues in the CDR3. V shed 6 bases, J shed 6 bases, and the junction held 11 bases outside the gene matches. In germline, CDR1 is SQVTM, CDR2 ANQGSEA. The CDR3 protein is CSVGGTSGPRDTQYF. The CDR3, as DNA: TGCAGCGTCGGTGGGACTAGCGGTCCTCGGGATACGCAGTATTTT.

V usage is TRBV7-9 and J usage is TRBJ2-1, with 7 bases identical to TRBD1. V dropped 2 bases and J dropped 0; count of bases not matched to a gene: 4. Per the germline V gene, CDR1 is SEHNR and CDR2 is FQNEAQ (reference sequence). The CDR3 is 16 amino acids. CDR3 region: CASSLKRQGSYNEQFF. The CDR3 DNA is TGTGCCAGCAGCTTAAAGAGACAGGGCTCCTACAATGAGCAGTTCTTC.

The chain uses TRBV3-1 and TRBJ1-2; D might be TRBD1 (6 bases). V was clipped by 3 bases and J by 1 base, with 12 bases between them. CDR3 length: 15 amino acids. The germline gives CDR1 LGHDT, CDR2 YNNKEL (reference sequence). The DNA for the CDR3 is TGTGCCAGCAGCCACTGGGGGCAAGATAACTATGGCTACACCTTC. It is translated as CASSHWGQDNYGYTF.

This clonotype has just a few counts. The chain couples TRBV7-8 to TRBJ2-1; D not resolved. Per germline, CDR1 SGHVS and CDR2 FQNEAQ. V was cut by 5 bases and J by 6 bases, with 26 bases left in between. There are 18 residues in the CDR3. CDR3 amino acids: CASSPKTPTRLVFNEQFF. The CDR3 DNA follows: TGTGCCAGCAGCCCAAAAACCCCGACCCGCCTAGTTTTCAATGAGCAGTTCTTC.

This clonotype has only a few counts. V and J are TRBV3-1 and TRBJ2-1, with TRBD2 matching 10 bases. Trimming cost V 1 base and J 16 bases; bases outside gene matches: 7. Germline-derived CDR1 and CDR2 are LGHDT and YNNKEL (reference sequence). This CDR3 spans 13 amino acids. In DNA form, the CDR3 reads TGTGCCAGCAGCCAAGGAGCAGCGGGGGGGCGTTTCTTC. This gives the protein CASSQGAAGGRFF.

In its sample, this clonotype was seen a few times. The chain couples TRBV7-8 to TRBJ2-4; maybe TRBD2 (5 bases). The CDR3 runs 17 residues. Looked up from germline, CDR1 is SGHVS and CDR2 is FQNEAQ. V lost 5 bases to trimming and J lost 0 bases, with 17 bases between them. In DNA, the CDR3 is TGTGCCAGCAGCCCCTTGGACGGACTCCTAGCCAAAAACATTCAGTACTTC. This codes for CASSPLDGLLAKNIQYF.

The V call is TRBV28, the J call TRBJ2-5, with 10 bases identical to TRBD2. J was trimmed by 1 base and V by 5 bases; bases with no gene match: 7. This CDR3 is built from 16 residues. CDR1 and CDR2 (germline): MDHEN, SYDVKM. The CDR3 spells CASSAKASGGQETQYF. The CDR3 DNA is TGTGCCAGCAGTGCTAAGGCTAGCGGGGGCCAAGAGACCCAGTACTTC.

The V and J genes are TRBV7-9 and TRBJ2-7; D is perhaps TRBD2 (6 bases). Germline V gene sequence: CDR1 SEHNR, CDR2 FQNEAQ (reference sequence). Trimming took off 3 bases at V and 3 bases at J, with 9 bases between the two ends. This CDR3 comprises 13 residues. The CDR3 reads CASSFGGSYEQYV. Here the CDR3 DNA reads TGTGCCAGCAGCTTTGGGGGGAGCTACGAGCAGTACGTC.

This clonotype was observed a few times. The chain links TRBV24-1 to TRBJ1-5; 7 bases map to TRBD1. Per the germline V gene, CDR1 is KGHDR and CDR2 is SFDVKD. J lost 2 bases, V lost 4 bases, and 4 bases had no gene match. The CDR3 runs to 15 residues. The CDR3: CATSEAGTGNQPQHF. The CDR3 coding sequence is TGTGCCACCAGTGAGGCCGGGACAGGCAATCAGCCCCAGCATTTT.

The chain combines TRBV6-2 or TRBV6-3 with TRBJ2-5; 7 nucleotides agree with TRBD1. The CDR3 sequence is 12 residues long. Trimming took 6 bases from V and 5 from J; bases not matched to a gene: 3. CDR1 MNHEY and CDR2 SVGEGT come from the germline V gene. CDR3 coding DNA: TGTGCCAGCAGCGACAGGGTGGAGACCCAGTACTTC. Translated, it gives CASSDRVETQYF.

This clonotype occurred a few times. The chain recombines TRBV20-1 with TRBJ2-7; D is unclear. Looked up from germline, CDR1 is DFQATT and CDR2 is SNEGSKA (reference sequence). The CDR3 runs 13 residues. The germline V and J ends were trimmed by 3 bases and 2 bases, with 11 bases remaining between them. CDR3 loop: CSASGDKTYEQYV. For the CDR3, the DNA is TGCAGTGCTAGTGGCGACAAAACCTACGAGCAGTACGTC.

The chain couples TRBV5-5 to TRBJ2-1; 8 bases are shared with TRBD1. CDR3 length: 17 amino acids. Germline CDR1 SGHKS, CDR2 YYEKEE (reference sequence). Trimming cost V 4 bases and J 9 bases; bases outside gene matches: 18. The CDR3 loop is CASSLVLLDRGGPEQFF. CDR3 sequence (DNA): TGTGCCAGCAGCCTAGTTTTGCTCGACAGGGGCGGTCCTGAGCAGTTCTTC.

This clonotype appeared a few times. The gene calls are TRBV14 and TRBJ2-6; D not certain. V lost 0 bases to trimming and J lost 0 bases, with 9 bases between them. Germline CDR1 is SGHDN and CDR2 is FVKESK. CDR3 length: 17 residues. As DNA, the CDR3 is TGTGCCAGCAGCCAAGAGAGAAGAGCCTCTGGGGCCAACGTCCTGACTTTC. Residues: CASSQERRASGANVLTF.

This clonotype was seen a handful of times. V is TRBV9 and J is TRBJ2-7; 10 bases fit TRBD1. With 3 bases clipped from V and 6 bases from J, the junction kept 9 bases outside the gene matches. Germline CDR1 reads SGDLS; CDR2 reads YYNGEE. The length of the CDR3 is 15 residues. The CDR3 protein is CASSDGQGVSGEQYF. The CDR3 DNA reads as TGTGCCAGCAGCGATGGACAGGGGGTTTCCGGCGAGCAGTACTTC.

The rearrangement uses TRBV7-9 and TRBJ1-1; perhaps TRBD1 as D (6 bases). Trimming took 3 bases from V and 2 from J, leaving 10 bases between them. CDR1 is SEHNR and CDR2 is FQNEAQ in the germline V gene (reference sequence). The CDR3 has 14 residues. CDR3 in DNA: TGTGCCAGCAGCTTGGGGGCTCCTAACACTGAAGCTTTCTTT. Protein sequence: CASSLGAPNTEAFF.

J is TRBJ2-1 and V is TRBV11-2; D might be TRBD2 (5 bases). Trimming cost V 4 bases and J 9 bases, with 13 bases left between them. CDR1 and CDR2 from the germline V gene are SGHAT and FQNNGV. CDR3 size: 13 residues. CDR3 in amino acids: CASSSSRGVEQFF. CDR3 in DNA: TGTGCCAGCAGCTCCTCCCGGGGAGTTGAGCAGTTCTTC. Full variable domain (missing parts from reference TRBV11-2 and TRBJ2-1): EAGVAQSPRYKIIEKRQSVAFWCNPISGHATLYWYQQILGQGPKLLIQFQNNGVVDDSQLPKDRFSAERLKGVDSTLKIQPAKLEDSAVYLCASSSSRGVEQFFGPGTRLTVL.